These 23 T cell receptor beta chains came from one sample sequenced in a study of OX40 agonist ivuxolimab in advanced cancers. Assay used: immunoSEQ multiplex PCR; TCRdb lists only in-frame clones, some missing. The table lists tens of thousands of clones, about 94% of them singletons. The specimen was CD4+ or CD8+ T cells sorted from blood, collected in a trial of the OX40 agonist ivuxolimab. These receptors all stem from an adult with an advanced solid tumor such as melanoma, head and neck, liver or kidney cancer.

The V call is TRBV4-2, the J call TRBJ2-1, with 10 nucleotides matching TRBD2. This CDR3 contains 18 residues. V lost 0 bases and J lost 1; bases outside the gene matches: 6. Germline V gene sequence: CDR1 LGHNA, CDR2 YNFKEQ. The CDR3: CASSQDADSGGSYNEQFF. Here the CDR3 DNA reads TGTGCCAGCAGCCAAGATGCGGATAGCGGGGGGTCCTACAATGAGCAGTTCTTC.

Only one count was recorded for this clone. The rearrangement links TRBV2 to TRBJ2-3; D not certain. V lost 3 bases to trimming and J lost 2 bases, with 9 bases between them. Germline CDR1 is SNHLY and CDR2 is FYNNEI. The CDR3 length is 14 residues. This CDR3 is CASSDGRNTDTQYF. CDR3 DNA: TGTGCCAGCAGTGACGGTCGGAACACAGATACGCAGTATTTT.

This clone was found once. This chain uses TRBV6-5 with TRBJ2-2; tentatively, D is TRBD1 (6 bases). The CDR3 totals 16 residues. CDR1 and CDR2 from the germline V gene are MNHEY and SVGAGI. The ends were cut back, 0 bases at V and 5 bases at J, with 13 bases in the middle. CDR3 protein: CASSYSGASHTGELFF. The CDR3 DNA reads TGTGCCAGCAGTTACTCGGGGGCATCGCATACCGGGGAGCTGTTTTTT.

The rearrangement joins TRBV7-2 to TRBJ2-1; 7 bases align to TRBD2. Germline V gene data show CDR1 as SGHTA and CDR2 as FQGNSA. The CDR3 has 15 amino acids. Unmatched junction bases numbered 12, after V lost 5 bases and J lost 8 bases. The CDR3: CASSPSGDPRYEQFF. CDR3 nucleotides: TGTGCCAGCAGCCCAAGCGGGGACCCTAGGTATGAGCAGTTCTTC.

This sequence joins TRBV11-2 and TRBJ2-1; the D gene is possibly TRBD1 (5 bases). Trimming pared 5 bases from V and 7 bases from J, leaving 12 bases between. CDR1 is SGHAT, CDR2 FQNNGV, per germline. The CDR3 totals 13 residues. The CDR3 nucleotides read TGTGCCAGCAGCCTTTATGACAGTAATGAGCAGTTCTTC. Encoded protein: CASSLYDSNEQFF.

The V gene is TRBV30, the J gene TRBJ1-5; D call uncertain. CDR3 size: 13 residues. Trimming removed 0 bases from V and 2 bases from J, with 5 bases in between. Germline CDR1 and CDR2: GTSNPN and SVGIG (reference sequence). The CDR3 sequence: CAWSVGGNQPQHF. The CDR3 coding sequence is TGTGCCTGGAGTGTAGGAGGCAATCAGCCCCAGCATTTT.

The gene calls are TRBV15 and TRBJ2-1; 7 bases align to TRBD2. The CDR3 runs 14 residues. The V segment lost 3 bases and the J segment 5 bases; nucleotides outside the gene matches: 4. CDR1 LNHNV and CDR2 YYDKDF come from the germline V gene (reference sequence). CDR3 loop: CATSRLAANNEQFF. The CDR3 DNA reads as TGTGCCACCAGCAGGCTAGCGGCGAACAATGAGCAGTTCTTC.

CDR3 region: CASSLGTSLYEQYF. CDR3 coding DNA: TGTGCCAGCAGTTTGGGGACTAGCCTCTACGAGCAGTACTTC. The chain carries TRBV27 and TRBJ2-7, with 9 bases aligning to TRBD2. The CDR3 consists of 14 residues. Germline V gives CDR1 MNHEY, CDR2 SMNVEV (reference sequence). V lost 3 bases, J lost 3 bases, and 3 bases stayed unmatched.

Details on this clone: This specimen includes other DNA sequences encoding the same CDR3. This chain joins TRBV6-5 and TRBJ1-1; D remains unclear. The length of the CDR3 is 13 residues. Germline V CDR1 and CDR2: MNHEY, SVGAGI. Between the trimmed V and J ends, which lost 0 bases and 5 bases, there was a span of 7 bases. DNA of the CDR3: TGTGCCAGCAGTTACTCTGGGGAGACTGAAGCTTTCTTT. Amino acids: CASSYSGETEAFF.

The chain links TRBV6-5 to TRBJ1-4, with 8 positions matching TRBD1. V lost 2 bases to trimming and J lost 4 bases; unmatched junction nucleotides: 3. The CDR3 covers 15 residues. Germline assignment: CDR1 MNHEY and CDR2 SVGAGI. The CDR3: CASSYETGVNEKLFF. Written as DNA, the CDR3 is TGTGCCAGCAGTTACGAGACAGGGGTTAATGAAAAACTGTTTTTT.

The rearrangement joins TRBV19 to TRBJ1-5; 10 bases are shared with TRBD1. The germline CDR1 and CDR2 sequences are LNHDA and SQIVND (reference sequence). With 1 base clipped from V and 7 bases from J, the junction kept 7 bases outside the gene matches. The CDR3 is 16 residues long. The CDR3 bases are TGTGCCAGTAGTATAGCGGGACAGGGGATGAAGCAGCCCCAGCATTTT. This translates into CASSIAGQGMKQPQHF.

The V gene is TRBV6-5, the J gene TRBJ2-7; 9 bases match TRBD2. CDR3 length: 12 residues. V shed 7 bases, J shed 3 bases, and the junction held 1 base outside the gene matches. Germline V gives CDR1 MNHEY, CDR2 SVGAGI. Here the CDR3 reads CASKTSGYEQYF. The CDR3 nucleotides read TGTGCCAGCAAGACTAGCGGCTACGAGCAGTACTTC.

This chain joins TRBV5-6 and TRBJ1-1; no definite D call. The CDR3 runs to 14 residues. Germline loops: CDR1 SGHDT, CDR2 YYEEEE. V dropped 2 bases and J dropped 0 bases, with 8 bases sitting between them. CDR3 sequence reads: CASSFGPLNTEAFF. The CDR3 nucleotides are TGTGCCAGCAGCTTTGGGCCCCTGAACACTGAAGCTTTCTTT.

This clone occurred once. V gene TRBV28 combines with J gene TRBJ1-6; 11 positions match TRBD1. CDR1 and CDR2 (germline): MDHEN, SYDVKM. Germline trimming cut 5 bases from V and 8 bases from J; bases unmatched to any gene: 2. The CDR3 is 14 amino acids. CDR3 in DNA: TGTGCCAGCAGTGTGGGACAGGGGGATTCACCCCTCCACTTT. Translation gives CASSVGQGDSPLHF.

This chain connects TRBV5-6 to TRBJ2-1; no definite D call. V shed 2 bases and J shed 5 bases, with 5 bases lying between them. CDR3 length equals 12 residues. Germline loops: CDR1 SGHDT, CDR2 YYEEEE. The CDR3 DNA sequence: TGTGCCAGCAGCTTCTTGGACAATGAGCAGTTCTTC. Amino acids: CASSFLDNEQFF.

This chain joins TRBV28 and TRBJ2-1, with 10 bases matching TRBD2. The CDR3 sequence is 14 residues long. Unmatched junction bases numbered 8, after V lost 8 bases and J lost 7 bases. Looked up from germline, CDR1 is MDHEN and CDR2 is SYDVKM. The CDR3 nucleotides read TGTGCCAGCGAGACTAGCGGGCAAGGGAATGAGCAGTTCTTC. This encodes CASETSGQGNEQFF.

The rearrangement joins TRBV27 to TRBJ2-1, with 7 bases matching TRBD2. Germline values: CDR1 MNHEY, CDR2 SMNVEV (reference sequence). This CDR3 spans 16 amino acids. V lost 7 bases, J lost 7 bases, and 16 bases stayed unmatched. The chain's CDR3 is CASTHTLAGVGNEQFF. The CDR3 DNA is TGTGCCAGCACACACACACTGGCGGGAGTGGGTAATGAGCAGTTCTTC.

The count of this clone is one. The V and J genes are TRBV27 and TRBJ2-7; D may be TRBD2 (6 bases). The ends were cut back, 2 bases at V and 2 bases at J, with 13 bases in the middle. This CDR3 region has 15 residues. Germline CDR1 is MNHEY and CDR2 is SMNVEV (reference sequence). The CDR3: CASSLGVSGAYEQYF. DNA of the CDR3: TGTGCCAGCAGTTTAGGTGTTAGCGGAGCCTACGAGCAGTACTTC.

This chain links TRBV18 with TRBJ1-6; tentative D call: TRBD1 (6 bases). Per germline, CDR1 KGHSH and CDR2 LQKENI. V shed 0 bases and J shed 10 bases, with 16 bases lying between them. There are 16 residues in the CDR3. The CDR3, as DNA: TGTGCCAGCTCACCACCGTCTACAGGGTACATCTCACCCCTCCACTTT. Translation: CASSPPSTGYISPLHF.

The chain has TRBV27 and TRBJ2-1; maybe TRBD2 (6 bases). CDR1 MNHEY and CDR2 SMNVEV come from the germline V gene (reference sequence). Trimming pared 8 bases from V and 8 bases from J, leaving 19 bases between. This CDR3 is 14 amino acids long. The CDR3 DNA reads TGTGCCAGCGCACCTGCATCGACGGGGGATGAGCAGTTCTTC. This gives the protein CASAPASTGDEQFF.

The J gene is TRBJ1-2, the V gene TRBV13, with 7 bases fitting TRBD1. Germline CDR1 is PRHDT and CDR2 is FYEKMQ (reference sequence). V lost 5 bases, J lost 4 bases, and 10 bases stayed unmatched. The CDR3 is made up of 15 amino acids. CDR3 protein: CASSPGGGLGYGYTF. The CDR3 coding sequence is TGTGCCAGCAGCCCAGGGGGGGGCCTGGGCTATGGCTACACCTTC. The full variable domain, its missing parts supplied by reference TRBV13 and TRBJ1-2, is AAGVIQSPRHLIKEKRETATLKCYPIPRHDTVYWYQQGPGQDPQFLISFYEKMQSDKGSIPDRFSAQQFSDYHSELNMSSLELGDSALYFCASSPGGGLGYGYTFGSGTRLTVV.

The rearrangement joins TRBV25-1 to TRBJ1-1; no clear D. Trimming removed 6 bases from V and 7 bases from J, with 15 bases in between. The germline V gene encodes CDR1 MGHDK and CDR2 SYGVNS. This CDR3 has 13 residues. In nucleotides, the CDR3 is TGTGCCAGCAGAGCTCCCGGTTCTCTTGAAGCTTTCTTT. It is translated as CASRAPGSLEAFF.

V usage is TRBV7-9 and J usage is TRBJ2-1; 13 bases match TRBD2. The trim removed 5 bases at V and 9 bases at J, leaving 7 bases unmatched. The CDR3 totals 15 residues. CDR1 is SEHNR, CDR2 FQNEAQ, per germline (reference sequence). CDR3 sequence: CASSLGTSGEPEQFF. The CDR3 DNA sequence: TGTGCCAGCAGCCTCGGGACTAGCGGGGAACCTGAGCAGTTCTTC.